These 27 T cell receptor beta chains came from one sample sequenced in a study of identical twins. TCRdb re-called the 5' RACE reads through MiXCR, storing one row per CDR3 protein. The sample contains about 660,000 distinct CDR3 sequences, under 9% of which appear only once. These data were also reused for a study on yellow fever vaccine responses in identical twins.

The sample consisted of PBMCs. The receptors here all came from a woman under 30 in good health.

This clonotype was picked up a small number of times. The chain uses TRBV28 and TRBJ2-3, with 9 bases aligning to TRBD2. Looked up from germline, CDR1 is MDHEN and CDR2 is SYDVKM. The CDR3 spans 15 residues. The V segment lost 6 bases and the J segment 2 bases; nucleotides outside the gene matches: 6. Written as DNA, the CDR3 is TGTGCCAGCAGACCGACTAGCGGAGACACAGATACGCAGTATTTT. It specifies CASRPTSGDTDTQYF.

This clonotype was detected a few times. The chain couples TRBV5-4 to TRBJ2-2; 8 bases fit TRBD2. The CDR3 spans 15 residues. Germline CDR1 reads SGHNT; CDR2 reads YYREEE (reference sequence). The J segment lost 6 bases and the V segment lost 6 bases, leaving 10 bases of the junction unmatched. CDR3 in DNA: TGTGCCAGCACACACGGGGGGGGAAGTCCCGGGGAGCTGTTTTTT. It specifies CASTHGGGSPGELFF.

This clonotype was observed many times. In DNA, the CDR3 is TGCGCCAGCAGCGCCGCCCCCTCCAACACTGAAGCTTTCTTT. Its translation: CASSAAPSNTEAFF. This chain joins TRBV5-1 and TRBJ1-1, with D uncertain. Trimming took off 4 bases at V and 2 bases at J, with 12 bases between the two ends. The V gene's germline CDR1 is SGHRS and CDR2 YFSETQ. The CDR3 contains 14 residues.

This sequence joins TRBV19 and TRBJ2-7; tentatively, D is TRBD2 (6 bases). Trimming removed 1 base from V and 3 bases from J, with 13 bases in between. This CDR3 is built from 15 residues. Germline V gene data show CDR1 as LNHDA and CDR2 as SQIVND (reference sequence). CDR3 sequence reads: CASSIVGGDVYEQYF. DNA of the CDR3: TGTGCCAGTAGTATAGTGGGCGGGGATGTCTACGAGCAGTACTTC.

This clonotype was seen a handful of times. The genes are TRBV30 and TRBJ2-7; D perhaps matches TRBD1 (5 bases). The CDR3 has 14 residues. Germline V gene data show CDR1 as GTSNPN and CDR2 as SVGIG (reference sequence). V dropped 2 bases and J dropped 2 bases, with 13 bases sitting between them. In DNA form, the CDR3 reads TGTGCCTGGAGTACACCGTTCAGGGCCTACGAGCAGTACTTC. Encoded protein: CAWSTPFRAYEQYF.

This chain links TRBV7-2 with TRBJ2-2; 7 nucleotides agree with TRBD1. J gave up 5 bases and V 3 bases, and 6 bases lay outside the gene matches. Germline V gene data show CDR1 as SGHTA and CDR2 as FQGNSA. This CDR3 comprises 15 residues. In nucleotides, the CDR3 is TGTGCCAGCAGCTTTCTGCCCAGGGGGACCGGGGAGCTGTTTTTT. It is translated as CASSFLPRGTGELFF.

This clonotype appeared a few times. V and J are TRBV11-2 and TRBJ1-2, with 8 bases aligning to TRBD1. Germline loops: CDR1 SGHAT, CDR2 FQNNGV. Trimming removed 0 bases from V and 7 bases from J; junction bases left unmatched: 4. The CDR3 is 14 amino acids. The CDR3 is CASSLDGQGGGYTF. The CDR3 DNA reads TGTGCCAGCAGCTTAGACGGACAGGGCGGTGGCTACACCTTC.

This clonotype was detected a few times. The chain combines TRBV29-1 with TRBJ2-7, with D maybe TRBD2 (5 bases). Germline loops: CDR1 SQVTM, CDR2 ANQGSEA. The CDR3 has 12 amino acids. V was trimmed by 6 bases and J by 3 bases, leaving 12 bases between them. Here the CDR3 reads CSVETRLYEQYF. DNA for the CDR3: TGCAGCGTGGAAACTAGACTCTACGAGCAGTACTTC.

This clonotype was found many times. The V call is TRBV5-1, the J call TRBJ2-3; TRBD2 matches 11 bases. The V gene's germline CDR1 is SGHRS and CDR2 YFSETQ. The CDR3 is made up of 16 amino acids. Trimming removed 4 bases from V and 0 bases from J; junction bases left unmatched: 4. CDR3 in DNA: TGCGCCAGCAGCAACCTAGCGGGGGGTAGCACAGATACGCAGTATTTT. Translated: CASSNLAGGSTDTQYF.

This clonotype was seen at least ten times. CDR3 in DNA: TGTGCCAGCAGCACCGGCCTCACAGATACGCAGTATTTT. This translates into CASSTGLTDTQYF. This rearrangement joins TRBV5-5 to TRBJ2-3; D is uncertain. V lost 4 bases, J lost 2 bases, and 8 bases lay in between. Germline V gene lookup returns CDR1 SGHKS and CDR2 YYEKEE (reference sequence). The CDR3 covers 13 residues.

This clonotype was observed at least ten times. The chain combines TRBV7-2 with TRBJ2-7, with 8 bases matching TRBD2. Per germline, CDR1 SGHTA and CDR2 FQGNSA. This CDR3 region has 15 residues. V shed 0 bases, J shed 3 bases, and the junction held 4 bases outside the gene matches. The DNA for the CDR3 is TGTGCCAGCAGCTTAGCCGGGACTAGTCTCTACGAGCAGTACTTC. Translation gives CASSLAGTSLYEQYF. The full variable domain, completed using reference TRBV7-2 and TRBJ2-7, is GAGVSQSPSNKVTEKGKDVELRCDPISGHTALYWYRQSLGQGLEFLIYFQGNSAPDKSGLPSDRFSAERTGGSVSTLTIQRTQQEDSAVYLCASSLAGTSLYEQYFGPGTRLTVT.

Of note for this clonotype: This sequence may be a read error, since a much larger clone differs from it by one base. This rearrangement joins TRBV11-2 to TRBJ2-1; 7 bases line up with TRBD1. Germline CDR1 reads SGHAT; CDR2 reads FQNNGV. CDR3 size: 16 residues. The CDR3 loop is CVSSPTGLGSYNEQFF. For the CDR3, the DNA is TGTGTCAGCAGCCCGACAGGGTTGGGCTCCTACAATGAGCAGTTCTTC.

This clonotype was counted many times. V is TRBV4-1 and J is TRBJ2-3; TRBD2 matches 11 bases. Trimming cost V 11 bases and J 6 bases; bases outside gene matches: 19. The germline gives CDR1 MGHRA, CDR2 YSYEKL. This CDR3 region has 17 residues. The CDR3 DNA reads TGCGCCTCCCAACAAGTACTAGCGGGAGTTTTTGTCGATACGCAGTATTTT. It codes for CASQQVLAGVFVDTQYF.

This clonotype was counted many times. This chain links TRBV20-1 with TRBJ1-1; 7 bases match TRBD1. CDR3 size: 13 residues. The V and J ends lost 6 bases and 5 bases, in that order; junction bases with no gene match: 9. Per germline, CDR1 DFQATT and CDR2 SNEGSKA (reference sequence). The DNA for the CDR3 is TGCAGTGCGGCAAGACAGGGTTTAACTGAAGCTTTCTTT. It codes for CSAARQGLTEAFF.

The sample holds many counts of this clonotype. V is TRBV3-1 and J is TRBJ2-7, with TRBD1 identical over 10 bases. The CDR3 has 15 amino acids. Germline trimming cut 1 base from V and 5 bases from J; bases unmatched to any gene: 5. The germline CDR1 and CDR2 sequences are LGHDT and YNNKEL (reference sequence). CDR3 in amino acids: CASSQVGQGYHEQYF. CDR3 nucleotide sequence: TGTGCCAGCAGCCAAGTGGGACAGGGGTACCACGAGCAGTACTTC.

The sample holds many counts of this clonotype. This chain connects TRBV5-1 to TRBJ2-1; 11 nucleotides align to TRBD1. CDR3 length: 16 amino acids. CDR1 and CDR2 (germline): SGHRS, YFSETQ. Trimming cost V 5 bases and J 3 bases; bases outside gene matches: 7. The CDR3 sequence is CASRPPGTGGYNEQFF. In nucleotides, the CDR3 is TGCGCCAGCAGACCCCCAGGGACAGGGGGCTACAATGAGCAGTTCTTC.

This clonotype occurred many times. J is TRBJ2-1 and V is TRBV6-5, with D tentatively TRBD1 (6 bases). Per germline, CDR1 MNHEY and CDR2 SVGAGI. The ends were cut back, 6 bases at V and 7 bases at J, with 10 bases in the middle. The CDR3 is 12 residues long. The CDR3 DNA reads as TGTGCCAGCAGAAGACAGGAGAATGAGCAGTTCTTC. It translates to CASRRQENEQFF.

This CDR3 is CASIGRDRGHEQYF. The CDR3 coding sequence is TGTGCCAGCATTGGGCGGGACAGAGGCCACGAGCAGTACTTC. The rearrangement links TRBV25-1 to TRBJ2-7; a possible D gene is TRBD1 (7 bases). This CDR3 is 14 amino acids long. Trimming stripped 7 bases from V and 5 bases from J, with 18 bases between. CDR1 MGHDK and CDR2 SYGVNS come from the germline V gene.

This clonotype was found many times. The chain links TRBV15 to TRBJ1-4, with D perhaps TRBD1 (6 bases). This CDR3 has 14 amino acids. Trimming took 3 bases from V and 2 from J, leaving 7 bases between them. Germline CDR1 and CDR2: LNHNV and YYDKDF (reference sequence). The CDR3 sequence is CATSSRGTNEKLFF. The CDR3, as DNA: TGTGCCACCAGCAGCAGGGGCACTAATGAAAAACTGTTTTTT.

This clonotype was recorded a few times. The chain couples TRBV27 to TRBJ2-3; either TRBD1 or TRBD2 may fit D (5 bases each). Germline CDR1 and CDR2: MNHEY and SMNVEV (reference sequence). Between the trimmed V and J ends, which lost 8 bases and 1 base, there was a span of 16 bases. The CDR3 contains 15 residues. In nucleotides, the CDR3 is TGTGCCAGCGGGAGACTACAAGGGGGCACAGATACGCAGTATTTT. This encodes CASGRLQGGTDTQYF.

This clonotype occurred many times. The chain carries TRBV29-1 and TRBJ2-7; D might be TRBD2 (7 bases). Germline V lookup: CDR1 SQVTM, CDR2 ANQGSEA. CDR3 length: 16 amino acids. Trimming removed 2 bases from V and 1 base from J, with 18 bases in between. CDR3 bases: TGCAGCGTTGAACTGGGGGGGGCATCGAGGTCCTACGAGCAGTACTTC. Its translation is CSVELGGASRSYEQYF.

V is TRBV7-9 and J is TRBJ2-7; 11 bases match TRBD2. The CDR3 length is 17 residues. Per germline, CDR1 SEHNR and CDR2 FQNEAQ (reference sequence). Trimming cost V 3 bases and J 4 bases; bases outside gene matches: 11. Here the CDR3 DNA reads TGTGCCAGCAGCTTGCTGACCATAGCGGGAGGGCCTTACGAGCAGTACTTC. This codes for CASSLLTIAGGPYEQYF.

The rearrangement uses TRBV7-8 and TRBJ2-7, with a weak D call TRBD1 (5 bases). The V gene lost 5 bases and the J gene lost 0 bases, with 14 bases spanning the gap. Germline V lookup: CDR1 SGHVS, CDR2 FQNEAQ. This CDR3 is 15 amino acids long. The CDR3 protein is CASSPPAGPSYEQYF. The DNA of the CDR3 is TGTGCCAGCAGCCCTCCGGCAGGGCCCTCCTACGAGCAGTACTTC. The variable domain in full, completed from reference TRBV7-8 and TRBJ2-7, reads GAGVSQSPRYKVAKRGQDVALRCDPISGHVSLFWYQQALGQGPEFLTYFQNEAQLDKSGLPSDRFFAERPEGSVSTLKIQRTQQEDSAVYLCASSPPAGPSYEQYFGPGTRLTVT.

This chain uses TRBV9 with TRBJ2-3; 10 bases agree with TRBD2. The germline gives CDR1 SGDLS, CDR2 YYNGEE. The CDR3 is 17 residues long. Trimming took 0 bases from V and 1 from J; bases not matched to a gene: 5. DNA for the CDR3: TGTGCCAGCAGCGTAGAGGTAGCGGGGGGCGGCACAGATACGCAGTATTTT. It specifies CASSVEVAGGGTDTQYF.

The chain combines TRBV20-1 with TRBJ2-3; D might be TRBD1 or TRBD2, each matching 5 bases. V was pared by 3 bases and J by 1 base, with 14 bases between. There are 15 residues in the CDR3. The germline gives CDR1 DFQATT, CDR2 SNEGSKA (reference sequence). CDR3 bases: TGCAGTGCTAGCGGGGCGAGATTAGGCACAGATACGCAGTATTTT. This sequence encodes CSASGARLGTDTQYF.

The rearrangement joins TRBV4-3 to TRBJ2-5; possibly TRBD1 for D (5 bases). Trimming stripped 3 bases from V and 9 bases from J, with 14 bases between. Germline V CDR1 and CDR2: LGHNA, YSLEER. This CDR3 spans 13 amino acids. The DNA for the CDR3 is TGCGCCAGCAGCCAGGACCAGGGTAGTTCCCAGTACTTC. This encodes CASSQDQGSSQYF.

This clonotype was picked up many times. V usage is TRBV12-3 or TRBV12-4 and J usage is TRBJ2-2; 9 bases align to TRBD2. This CDR3 region has 15 residues. The V gene end was trimmed by 5 bases and the J gene end by 3 bases; junction bases not matched to a gene: 4. The CDR3 DNA follows: TGTGCCAGCAGTGTGACTAGCGGACACACCGGGGAGCTGTTTTTT. This sequence encodes CASSVTSGHTGELFF.